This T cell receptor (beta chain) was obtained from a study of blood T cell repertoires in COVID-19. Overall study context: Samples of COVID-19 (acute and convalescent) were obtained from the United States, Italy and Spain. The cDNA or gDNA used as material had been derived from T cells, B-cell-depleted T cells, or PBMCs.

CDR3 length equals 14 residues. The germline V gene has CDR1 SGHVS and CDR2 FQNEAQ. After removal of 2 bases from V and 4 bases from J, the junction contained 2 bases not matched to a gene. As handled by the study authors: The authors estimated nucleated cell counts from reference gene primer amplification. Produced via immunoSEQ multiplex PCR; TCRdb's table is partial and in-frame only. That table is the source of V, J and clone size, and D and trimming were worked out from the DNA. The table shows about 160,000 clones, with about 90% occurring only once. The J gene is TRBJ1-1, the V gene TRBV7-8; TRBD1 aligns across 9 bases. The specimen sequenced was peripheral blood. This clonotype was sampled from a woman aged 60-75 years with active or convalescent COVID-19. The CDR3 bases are TGTGCCAGCAGCTTACGGACAGGGGCCACTGAAGCTTTCTTT. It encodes CASSLRTGATEAFF.